These 28 T cell receptor beta chains share one sample of origin, sequenced in a study of cytomegalovirus exposure and HLA in healthy donors. Amplification used 60 Vbeta primers and 13 Jbeta primers. Assay used: immunoSEQ multiplex PCR; TCRdb lists only in-frame clones, some missing. Of 110,000 to 150,000 clones in the sample, approximately 80% were seen once. The specimen was PBMCs. These receptors were taken from a female donor in good health and CMV-seronegative.

This clone was seen a single time. The chain is built from TRBV7-9 and TRBJ2-2; 8 positions match TRBD1. CDR1 SEHNR and CDR2 FQNEAQ come from the germline V gene (reference sequence). The ends lost 5 bases at V and 2 bases at J; junction bases unmatched: 10. This CDR3 has 17 amino acids. In DNA form, the CDR3 reads TGTGCCAGCAGCCCTAGGTGGACAGGGCTCAACACCGGGGAGCTGTTTTTT. It codes for CASSPRWTGLNTGELFF. The variable domain in full, with the rest retrieved from reference TRBV7-9 and TRBJ2-2, is DTGVSQNPRHKITKRGQNVTFRCDPISEHNRLYWYRQTLGQGPEFLTYFQNEAQLEKSRLLSDRFSAERPKGSFSTLEIQRTEQGDSAMYLCASSPRWTGLNTGELFFGEGSRLTVL.

J is TRBJ2-4 and V is TRBV7-2, with 10 bases aligning to TRBD2. The CDR3 runs to 17 residues. Germline lookup yields CDR1 SGHTA and CDR2 FQGNSA. The J segment lost 0 bases and the V segment lost 5 bases, leaving 7 bases of the junction unmatched. The chain's CDR3 is CASSAGLAALAKNIQYF. The CDR3 region has the DNA TGTGCCAGCAGCGCCGGACTAGCGGCCCTAGCCAAAAACATTCAGTACTTC.

The rearrangement uses TRBV19 and TRBJ2-1; perhaps TRBD1 as D (6 bases). Between the trimmed V and J ends, which lost 8 bases and 5 bases, there was a span of 13 bases. Germline V lookup: CDR1 LNHDA, CDR2 SQIVND (reference sequence). CDR3 size: 13 residues. The CDR3 region has the DNA TGTGCCAGTTCAGGGGAATCGCACAATGAGCAGTTCTTC. It translates to CASSGESHNEQFF.

The chain employs TRBV28 and TRBJ2-3, with 11 bases that match TRBD2. CDR1 and CDR2 (germline): MDHEN, SYDVKM. J lost 3 bases, V lost 4 bases, and 6 bases had no gene match. The CDR3 loop spans 16 amino acids. The CDR3 DNA reads TGTGCCAGCAGTTCTATAGCGGGAGGGACTACAGATACGCAGTATTTT. It encodes CASSSIAGGTTDTQYF. Drawing the rest from reference TRBV28 and TRBJ2-3, the complete variable domain is DVKVTQSSRYLVKRTGEKVFLECVQDMDHENMFWYRQDPGLGLRLIYFSYDVKMKEKGDIPEGYSVSREKKERFSLILESASTNQTSMYLCASSSIAGGTTDTQYFGPGTRLTVL.

V gene TRBV10-1 combines with J gene TRBJ1-1; possible D gene TRBD1, 5 bases. The germline CDR1 and CDR2 sequences are WNHNN and SYGVQD (reference sequence). The CDR3 spans 13 residues. V was shortened by 2 bases and J by 6 bases, with 10 bases between the two germline ends. In nucleotides, the CDR3 is TGCGCCAGCAGTGAGGACAGTACCTCTGAAGCTTTCTTT. Its translation: CASSEDSTSEAFF.

Written as DNA, the CDR3 is TGTGCCAGCAGTGAAGTCCTAGCGGGGTCCAATGAGCAGTTCTTC. Translated, it gives CASSEVLAGSNEQFF. The chain couples TRBV6-1 to TRBJ2-1; 9 nucleotides align to TRBD2. The CDR3 has 15 amino acids. In germline, CDR1 is MNHNS, CDR2 SASEGT. After removal of 1 base from V and 6 bases from J, the junction contained 4 bases not matched to a gene.

The chain couples TRBV19 to TRBJ2-3, with D possibly being TRBD2 (6 bases). This CDR3 comprises 12 residues. CDR1 is LNHDA, CDR2 SQIVND, per germline (reference sequence). Trimming took 6 bases from V and 8 from J, leaving 12 bases between them. The CDR3 sequence is CASSFSGGTQYF. DNA for the CDR3: TGTGCCAGTAGCTTTAGCGGCGGTACGCAGTATTTT.

The V call is TRBV7-9, the J call TRBJ2-3; a possible D gene is TRBD2 (6 bases). This CDR3 is 17 amino acids long. V was trimmed by 4 bases and J by 1 base, leaving 18 bases between them. Germline V gives CDR1 SEHNR, CDR2 FQNEAQ (reference sequence). DNA for the CDR3: TGTGCCAGCAGCTCCCGGGGGATCGGGATTGGCACAGATACGCAGTATTTT. It specifies CASSSRGIGIGTDTQYF.

The chain couples TRBV6-6 to TRBJ2-7; TRBD2 is a possible D gene (6 bases). The germline V gene encodes CDR1 MNHNY and CDR2 SVGAGI (reference sequence). The germline V and J ends were trimmed by 6 bases and 2 bases, with 20 bases remaining between them. This CDR3 has 16 amino acids. CDR3 loop: CASSPNPGLGPYEQYF. In DNA form, the CDR3 reads TGTGCCAGCAGCCCAAACCCGGGACTGGGACCCTACGAGCAGTACTTC.

In this sample, this clone turned up a few times. This sequence joins TRBV2 and TRBJ2-2, with 11 nucleotides matching TRBD2. The CDR3 extends over 19 amino acids. Unmatched junction bases numbered 17, after V lost 4 bases and J lost 7 bases. Germline V gene data show CDR1 as SNHLY and CDR2 as FYNNEI. CDR3 sequence: CASSVWGPELAGVNGELFF. The CDR3 nucleotides are TGTGCCAGCAGTGTTTGGGGCCCCGAACTAGCGGGGGTGAACGGGGAGCTGTTTTTT.

The V and J genes are TRBV6-1 and TRBJ2-7, with 8 positions matching TRBD2. With V trimmed by 1 base and J by 5 bases, 7 bases remained unmatched. CDR3 length: 15 residues. CDR1 MNHNS and CDR2 SASEGT come from the germline V gene. The DNA of the CDR3 is TGTGCCAGCAGTGAAGGCGGGAGGCCTTTAGACGAGCAGTACTTC. Translated: CASSEGGRPLDEQYF.

V and J are TRBV2 and TRBJ1-4; 7 nucleotides agree with TRBD1. This CDR3 is 16 amino acids long. Germline-derived CDR1 and CDR2 are SNHLY and FYNNEI. V shed 5 bases and J 0 bases; nucleotides not matched to a gene: 6. The CDR3 reads CASSQRQGPTNEKLFF. The CDR3 DNA reads as TGTGCCAGCAGTCAGAGACAGGGACCAACTAATGAAAAACTGTTTTTT.

This clone was picked up a small number of times. The V gene is TRBV2, the J gene TRBJ1-2, with D perhaps matching TRBD1 (6 bases). The CDR3 runs to 16 residues. Germline V gene sequence: CDR1 SNHLY, CDR2 FYNNEI. The V end was cut by 4 bases, the J end by 6 bases, with 21 bases between. CDR3 in amino acids: CASSGDNGEGTHGYTF. The CDR3 coding sequence is TGTGCCAGCAGTGGGGACAATGGGGAGGGGACCCATGGCTACACCTTC.

The rearrangement joins TRBV9 to TRBJ2-7; 7 positions match TRBD2. This CDR3 is built from 12 residues. V dropped 0 bases and J dropped 7; count of bases not matched to a gene: 1. Germline-derived CDR1 and CDR2 are SGDLS and YYNGEE. The CDR3 loop reads CASSVVGGEQYF. The CDR3 DNA reads TGTGCCAGCAGCGTAGTGGGGGGGGAGCAGTACTTC.

The V call is TRBV30, the J call TRBJ1-4; TRBD1 might be the D (5 bases). The length of the CDR3 is 17 residues. The V end was cut by 3 bases, the J end by 0 bases, with 17 bases between. The germline V gene encodes CDR1 GTSNPN and CDR2 SVGIG (reference sequence). The CDR3 protein is CAWRRGWGLATNEKLFF. CDR3 DNA sequence: TGTGCCTGGAGAAGGGGTTGGGGCCTTGCAACTAATGAAAAACTGTTTTTT.

The chain links TRBV7-2 to TRBJ1-3; weak D call: TRBD1 (5 bases). The CDR3 extends over 13 amino acids. Germline CDR1 reads SGHTA; CDR2 reads FQGNSA. V lost 4 bases to trimming and J lost 4 bases, with 8 bases between them. The CDR3 reads CASSSGFGNTIYF. CDR3 bases: TGTGCCAGCAGCTCAGGGTTCGGAAACACCATATATTTT.

In this sample, this clone turned up a few times. The rearrangement uses TRBV28 and TRBJ2-7; 14 bases line up with TRBD2. Germline V gene sequence: CDR1 MDHEN, CDR2 SYDVKM. V lost 6 bases and J lost 2; bases outside the gene matches: 9. The CDR3 covers 17 residues. This CDR3 reads CASSPGTSGRGAYEQYF. CDR3 nucleotides: TGTGCCAGCAGCCCCGGGACTAGCGGGAGAGGGGCCTACGAGCAGTACTTC.

The chain recombines TRBV5-1 with TRBJ1-2; D gene uncertain. With 4 bases removed from V and 8 bases from J, the gap between germline ends came to 18 bases. CDR3 length equals 14 residues. CDR1 SGHRS and CDR2 YFSETQ come from the germline V gene. CDR3: CASSETRAGSGYTF. The CDR3 nucleotides are TGCGCCAGCAGCGAAACAAGGGCGGGGTCGGGCTACACCTTC.

V gene TRBV7-2 combines with J gene TRBJ1-6, with D uncertain. The germline V gene encodes CDR1 SGHTA and CDR2 FQGNSA. Trimming took 5 bases from V and 7 from J, leaving 21 bases between them. This CDR3 region has 17 residues. The CDR3 reads CASSRAAAGPSNSPLHF. In DNA form, the CDR3 reads TGTGCCAGCAGCCGTGCGGCGGCGGGTCCCTCAAATTCACCCCTCCACTTT.

The chain has TRBV30 and TRBJ2-1, with 13 bases lining up with TRBD2. The trim removed 4 bases at V and 0 bases at J, leaving 9 bases unmatched. The CDR3 runs 18 residues. The germline V gene has CDR1 GTSNPN and CDR2 SVGIG (reference sequence). The chain's CDR3 is CAWTLGLAGATSYNEQFF. In DNA, the CDR3 is TGTGCCTGGACCCTTGGACTAGCGGGAGCCACCTCCTACAATGAGCAGTTCTTC. Drawing the rest from reference TRBV30 and TRBJ2-1, the complete variable domain is SQTIHQWPATLVQPVGSPLSLECTVEGTSNPNLYWYRQAAGRGLQLLFYSVGIGQISSEVPQNLSASRPQDRQFILSSKKLLLSDSGFYLCAWTLGLAGATSYNEQFFGPGTRLTVL.

This chain connects TRBV7-9 to TRBJ1-3, with D perhaps matching TRBD1 (6 bases). CDR1 is SEHNR, CDR2 FQNEAQ, per germline (reference sequence). This CDR3 has 15 amino acids. V was clipped by 0 bases and J by 2 bases, with 8 bases between them. CDR3 in amino acids: CASSLAAGAGNTIYF. The CDR3 nucleotides read TGTGCCAGCAGCTTAGCCGCAGGGGCTGGAAACACCATATATTTT.

J is TRBJ2-7 and V is TRBV20-1; weak D call: TRBD1 (5 bases). The CDR3 is 11 residues long. In germline, CDR1 is DFQATT, CDR2 SNEGSKA (reference sequence). V lost 5 bases and J 9 bases, leaving 14 bases between the germline ends. The CDR3 DNA is TGCAGTGCTGAGGTCCAGGGTGGGCAGTACTTC. This encodes CSAEVQGGQYF.

V usage is TRBV6-5 and J usage is TRBJ2-1, with TRBD2 matching 12 bases. The CDR3 contains 15 residues. Germline lookup yields CDR1 MNHEY and CDR2 SVGAGI. Trimming took 6 bases from V and 6 from J; bases not matched to a gene: 6. The CDR3 region is CASSRLAGGPNEQFF. In DNA form, the CDR3 reads TGTGCCAGCAGCCGGCTAGCGGGAGGGCCCAATGAGCAGTTCTTC.

J is TRBJ2-3 and V is TRBV11-2; D unresolved. This CDR3 has 13 residues. Germline CDR1 reads SGHAT; CDR2 reads FQNNGV. V was cut by 2 bases and J by 1 base, with 4 bases left in between. The CDR3 DNA sequence: TGTGCCAGCAGCTTACGCGGCACAGATACGCAGTATTTT. This translates into CASSLRGTDTQYF.

The chain carries TRBV18 and TRBJ1-5; D unresolved. Trimming pared 10 bases from V and 4 bases from J, leaving 14 bases between. The CDR3 extends over 13 amino acids. Germline CDR1 KGHSH, CDR2 LQKENI. CDR3 amino acids: CATVFDTNQPQHF. The CDR3 region has the DNA TGTGCCACCGTCTTTGATACTAATCAGCCCCAGCATTTT.

The genes are TRBV5-1 and TRBJ2-7, with 13 nucleotides matching TRBD2. Germline V gene lookup returns CDR1 SGHRS and CDR2 YFSETQ. This CDR3 is 17 amino acids long. The ends lost 0 bases at V and 6 bases at J; junction bases unmatched: 9. For the CDR3, the DNA is TGCGCCAGCAGCTTGGCCTCACTAGCGGGAGGGCCCAGCGAGCAGTACTTC. As protein: CASSLASLAGGPSEQYF.

The chain combines TRBV7-2 with TRBJ2-2, with TRBD1 matching 9 bases. Germline V lookup: CDR1 SGHTA, CDR2 FQGNSA. V shed 5 bases, J shed 6 bases, and the junction held 4 bases outside the gene matches. The CDR3 is 14 residues long. Here the CDR3 DNA reads TGTGCCAGCAGCCTAAGACAGGGGGCCGGGGAGCTGTTTTTT. Translated: CASSLRQGAGELFF. The full variable domain, its missing parts supplied by reference TRBV7-2 and TRBJ2-2, is GAGVSQSPSNKVTEKGKDVELRCDPISGHTALYWYRQSLGQGLEFLIYFQGNSAPDKSGLPSDRFSAERTGGSVSTLTIQRTQQEDSAVYLCASSLRQGAGELFFGEGSRLTVL.

V gene TRBV5-1 combines with J gene TRBJ2-3; 7 nucleotides align to TRBD1. Trimming cost V 4 bases and J 3 bases; bases outside gene matches: 5. The CDR3 spans 14 residues. Germline-derived CDR1 and CDR2 are SGHRS and YFSETQ. The DNA of the CDR3 is TGCGCCAGCAGCAGCGGACAGGCGACAGATACGCAGTATTTT. It encodes CASSSGQATDTQYF. Using reference TRBV5-1 and TRBJ2-3 for the parts outside the CDR3, the full variable domain is KAGVTQTPRYLIKTRGQQVTLSCSPISGHRSVSWYQQTPGQGLQFLFEYFSETQRNKGNFPGRFSGRQFSNSRSEMNVSTLELGDSALYLCASSSGQATDTQYFGPGTRLTVL.